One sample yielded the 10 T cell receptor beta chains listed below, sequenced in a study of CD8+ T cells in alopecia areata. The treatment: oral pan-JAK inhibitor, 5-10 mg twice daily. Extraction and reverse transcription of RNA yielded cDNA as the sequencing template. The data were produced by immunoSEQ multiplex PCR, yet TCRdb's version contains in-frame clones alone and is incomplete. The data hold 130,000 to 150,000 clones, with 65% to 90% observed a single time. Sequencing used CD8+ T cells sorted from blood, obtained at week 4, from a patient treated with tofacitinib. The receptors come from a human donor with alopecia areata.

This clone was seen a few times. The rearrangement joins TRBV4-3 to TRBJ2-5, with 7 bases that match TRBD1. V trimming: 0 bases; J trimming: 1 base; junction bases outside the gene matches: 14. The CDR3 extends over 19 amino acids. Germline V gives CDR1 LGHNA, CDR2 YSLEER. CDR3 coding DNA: TGCGCCAGCAGCCAAGATAGCGAATGGGACAGAAGTCCCCAAGAGACCCAGTACTTC. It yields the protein CASSQDSEWDRSPQETQYF.

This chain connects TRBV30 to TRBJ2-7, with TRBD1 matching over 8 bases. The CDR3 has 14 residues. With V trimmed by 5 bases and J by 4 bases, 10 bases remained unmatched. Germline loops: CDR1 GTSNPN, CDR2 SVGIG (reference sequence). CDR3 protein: CAWDPDRDDYEQYF. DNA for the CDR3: TGTGCCTGGGACCCGGACAGGGACGATTACGAGCAGTACTTC.

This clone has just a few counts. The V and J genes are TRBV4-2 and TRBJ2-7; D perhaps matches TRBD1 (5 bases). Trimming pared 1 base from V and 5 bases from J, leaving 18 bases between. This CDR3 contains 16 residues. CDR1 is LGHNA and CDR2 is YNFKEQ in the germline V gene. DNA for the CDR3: TGTGCCAGCAGCCAAGGGGTAGAACAGGCCCCCGACGAGCAGTACTTC. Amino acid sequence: CASSQGVEQAPDEQYF.

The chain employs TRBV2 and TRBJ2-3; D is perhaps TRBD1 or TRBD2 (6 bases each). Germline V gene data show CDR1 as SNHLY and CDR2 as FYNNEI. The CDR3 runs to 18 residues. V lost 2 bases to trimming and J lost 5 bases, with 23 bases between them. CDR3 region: CASSEPTRGGEEGDTQYF. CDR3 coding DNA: TGTGCCAGCAGTGAACCCACCAGGGGCGGGGAAGAAGGAGATACGCAGTATTTT. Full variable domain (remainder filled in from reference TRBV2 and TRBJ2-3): EPEVTQTPSHQVTQMGQEVILRCVPISNHLYFYWYRQILGQKVEFLVSFYNNEISEKSEIFDDQFSVERPDGSNFTLKIRSTKLEDSAMYFCASSEPTRGGEEGDTQYFGPGTRLTVL.

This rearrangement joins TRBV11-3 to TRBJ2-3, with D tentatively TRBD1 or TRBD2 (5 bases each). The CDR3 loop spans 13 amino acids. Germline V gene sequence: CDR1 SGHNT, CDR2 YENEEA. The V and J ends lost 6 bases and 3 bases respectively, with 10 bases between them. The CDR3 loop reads CASSRWGTDTQYF. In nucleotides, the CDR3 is TGTGCCAGCAGTAGGTGGGGGACAGATACGCAGTATTTT.

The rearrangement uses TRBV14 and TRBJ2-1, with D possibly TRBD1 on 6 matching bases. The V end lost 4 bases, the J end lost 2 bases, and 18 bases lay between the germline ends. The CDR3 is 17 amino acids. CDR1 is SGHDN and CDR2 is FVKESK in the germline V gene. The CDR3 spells CASSLNLLGGPYNEQFF. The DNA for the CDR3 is TGTGCCAGCAGCCTAAACCTCCTAGGGGGACCCTACAATGAGCAGTTCTTC.

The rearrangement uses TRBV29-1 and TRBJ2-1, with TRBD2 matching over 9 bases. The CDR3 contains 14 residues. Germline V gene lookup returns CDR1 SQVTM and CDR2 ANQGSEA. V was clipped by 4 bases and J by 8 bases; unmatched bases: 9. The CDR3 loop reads CSVVFGLAIHEQFF. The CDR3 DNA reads TGCAGCGTTGTCTTCGGACTAGCGATTCATGAGCAGTTCTTC.

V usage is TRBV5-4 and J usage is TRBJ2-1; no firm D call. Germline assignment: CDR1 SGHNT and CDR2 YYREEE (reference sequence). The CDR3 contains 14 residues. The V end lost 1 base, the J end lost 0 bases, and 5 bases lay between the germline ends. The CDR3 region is CASSLWGSYNEQFF. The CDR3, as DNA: TGTGCCAGCAGCTTGTGGGGCTCCTACAATGAGCAGTTCTTC. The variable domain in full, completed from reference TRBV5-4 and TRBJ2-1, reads ETGVTQSPTHLIKTRGQQVTLRCSSQSGHNTVSWYQQALGQGPQFIFQYYREEENGRGNFPPRFSGLQFPNYSSELNVNALELDDSALYLCASSLWGSYNEQFFGPGTRLTVL.

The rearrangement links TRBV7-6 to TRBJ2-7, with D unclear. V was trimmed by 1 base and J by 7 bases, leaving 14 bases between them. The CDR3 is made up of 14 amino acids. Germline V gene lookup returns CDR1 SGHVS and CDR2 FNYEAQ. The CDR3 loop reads CASSLGTSTREQYF. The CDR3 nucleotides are TGTGCCAGCAGCTTAGGTACCTCGACGAGGGAGCAGTACTTC.

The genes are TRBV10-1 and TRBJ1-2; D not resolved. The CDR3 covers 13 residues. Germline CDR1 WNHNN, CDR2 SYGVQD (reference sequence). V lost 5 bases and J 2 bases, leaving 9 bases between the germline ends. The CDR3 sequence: CASSTSPNYGYTF. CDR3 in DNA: TGCGCCAGCAGTACTTCACCAAACTATGGCTACACCTTC.